The 10 T cell receptor beta chains listed next were all sequenced from one sample in a study of T cells in Graves' hyperthyroidism and ophthalmopathy. There were TCR beta CDR3 regions amplified from RNA transcripts. First-round RT-PCR of the TCR CDR3 relied on the HTBI primer set. TCRdb fed the multiplex PCR reads into MiXCR, producing one record per CDR3 protein. This table holds 730,000 or so distinct CDR3 sequences, about 17% found once. The sequenced material came from blood. These TCRs come from a woman between 45 and 60 years old with Graves' hyperthyroidism that later progressed to Graves' ophthalmopathy.

J is TRBJ1-2 and V is TRBV15; tentatively, D is TRBD1 (6 bases). The germline gives CDR1 LNHNV, CDR2 YYDKDF (reference sequence). V lost 5 bases, J lost 6 bases, and 16 bases lay in between. The CDR3 covers 14 residues. The CDR3 DNA sequence: TGTGCCACCAGCCCCCGGCGGGGGGCCGATGGCTACACCTTC. It specifies CATSPRRGADGYTF.

The rearrangement links TRBV7-9 to TRBJ2-7, with TRBD2 matching over 7 bases. Germline CDR1 is SEHNR and CDR2 is FQNEAQ (reference sequence). The length of the CDR3 is 14 residues. Trimming took 2 bases from V and 4 from J; bases not matched to a gene: 5. CDR3 region: CASSLRSGAYEQYF. Written as DNA, the CDR3 is TGTGCCAGCAGCTTACGCAGCGGGGCTTACGAGCAGTACTTC.

About this clonotype: This could be a read error, since a much larger clone is one nucleotide away. The chain carries TRBV2 and TRBJ1-1; D remains unclear. Germline V gene sequence: CDR1 SNHLY, CDR2 FYNNEI. The CDR3 length is 12 residues. Here the CDR3 reads CVTPWALTEAFF. The DNA for the CDR3 is TGTGTCACCCCCTGGGCCTTGACAGAAGCTTTCTTT.

Only a few counts were recorded for this clonotype. The chain has TRBV19 and TRBJ2-1, with 7 bases matching TRBD2. The CDR3 is 15 residues long. V gave up 3 bases and J gave up 3 bases; unmatched junction bases: 5. Germline V CDR1 and CDR2: LNHDA, SQIVND (reference sequence). The CDR3 loop reads CASSMGGAGYNEQFF. DNA of the CDR3: TGTGCCAGTAGTATGGGAGGGGCTGGCTACAATGAGCAGTTCTTC. Full variable domain (missing parts from reference TRBV19 and TRBJ2-1): DGGITQSPKYLFRKEGQNVTLSCEQNLNHDAMYWYRQDPGQGLRLIYYSQIVNDFQKGDIAEGYSVSREKKESFPLTVTSAQKNPTAFYLCASSMGGAGYNEQFFGPGTRLTVL.

The chain carries TRBV20-1 and TRBJ2-2; 7 bases agree with TRBD2. The CDR3 extends over 15 amino acids. J was trimmed by 1 base and V by 6 bases; bases with no gene match: 8. In germline, CDR1 is DFQATT, CDR2 SNEGSKA (reference sequence). CDR3 loop: CSAPRDYRNTGELFF. CDR3 coding DNA: TGCAGTGCCCCCCGGGACTACCGGAACACCGGGGAGCTGTTTTTT.

This clonotype was counted ten times or more. Compared with germline, one end of the junction differs, possibly owing to a read error. The genes are TRBV12-3 or TRBV12-4 and TRBJ1-5, with no clear D. CDR3 size: 15 residues. The CDR3 DNA is TGTGCCAGCAGCTTAGAGGGCCGGTCAAATCAGCCCCAGCATTTT. Translation: CASSLEGRSNQPQHF.

The genes are TRBV7-9 and TRBJ1-5, with D tentatively TRBD1 (6 bases). This CDR3 region has 16 residues. V lost 1 base to trimming and J lost 6 bases, with 16 bases between them. Germline-derived CDR1 and CDR2 are SEHNR and FQNEAQ (reference sequence). CDR3 nucleotide sequence: TGTGCCAGCAGCTTAGTCGGGGGGCGCGGGAGTCAGCCCCAGCATTTT. This codes for CASSLVGGRGSQPQHF.

The chain employs TRBV3-1 and TRBJ2-2; D is possibly TRBD2 (6 bases). Germline V gene data show CDR1 as LGHDT and CDR2 as YNNKEL (reference sequence). The CDR3 has 16 amino acids. V was shortened by 1 base and J by 4 bases, with 13 bases between the two germline ends. CDR3 bases: TGTGCCAGCAGCCAAGTTCCAGCGGGCCGCACCGGGGAGCTGTTTTTT. It specifies CASSQVPAGRTGELFF.

V is TRBV6-1 and J is TRBJ1-2; 8 bases line up with TRBD1. Germline V gives CDR1 MNHNS, CDR2 SASEGT. Losses at the gene ends were 6 bases for V and 4 bases for J; bases not matched to a gene: 7. There are 14 residues in the CDR3. The CDR3 sequence is CASRSDRGFYGYTF. CDR3 sequence (DNA): TGTGCCAGCAGGTCTGACAGGGGCTTCTATGGCTACACCTTC.

This clonotype was counted a few times. This chain links TRBV29-1 with TRBJ2-3, with 7 bases identical to TRBD2. Germline-derived CDR1 and CDR2 are SQVTM and ANQGSEA. The CDR3 length is 15 residues. J gave up 4 bases and V 3 bases, and 10 bases lay outside the gene matches. CDR3: CSVDPGRGDADTQYF. For the CDR3, the DNA is TGCAGCGTTGATCCGGGCCGGGGGGACGCAGATACGCAGTATTTT.